This T cell receptor (beta chain) was found in a study of T cells in Graves' hyperthyroidism and ophthalmopathy (dated by TCRdb to the late 2010s). Describing the broader study: Peripheral blood samples were taken at initial diagnosis, before any treatment was given. A discovery cohort of around 98 patients, 43 with Graves' ophthalmopathy and over 55 with stable Graves' hyperthyroidism, was used to find distinguishing TCR V-J signatures. Prospective prediction of ophthalmopathy was tested in an independent validation cohort of about 19 hyperthyroidism patients and 17 patients who later progressed to ophthalmopathy. For training and testing, the approximately 97 patients in the discovery cohort were randomly divided in a 7:3 ratio. Thyroid tissue and blood T-cell repertoires from six or seven Graves' hyperthyroidism patients were also compared in the study. After blood sampling, hyperthyroidism patients were treated with methimazole at a starting dose of 30 mg daily, and ophthalmopathy patients were treated with high-dose intravenous methylprednisolone. According to the paper, TCR Vbeta CDR3 sequencing was carried out on some 130 peripheral blood samples, which came from about 45 ophthalmopathy, 70 to 80 hyperthyroidism and 17 progressor patients.

A patient counted as having stable Graves' hyperthyroidism if no progression to ophthalmopathy occurred over 18 months of follow-up. The hyperthyroidism patients were between 18 and 65 years old and newly diagnosed, with a disease duration of less than 2 months. Patients with uncontrolled infections, other autoimmune diseases, pregnancy or lactation were excluded. Diagnoses relied on clinical symptoms, serum thyroxine and TRAb, thyroid ultrasound and orbital computed tomography. PBMCs were isolated from 7.5 to 10 ml of fresh peripheral blood by Ficoll-Paque density gradient centrifugation. Trizol reagent was used to extract total RNA, and RNA quality was then checked on an Agilent 2100 Bioanalyzer. What the work shows at the level of the full study, not this receptor alone: In validation, progression to ophthalmopathy was predicted by the model with almost 71% sensitivity and 72% to 85% specificity, a median of roughly 6 months before onset. No statistical method was used to set the sample size in advance, and investigators knew the group allocation. A 13 V-J signature model separated ophthalmopathy from stable hyperthyroidism, with around 88% sensitivity and 81% to 83% specificity in cross-validation and 80%/75% in testing. Most expanded thyroid clonotypes (frequency above 0.001) were also detected in blood, suggesting blood repertoires may reflect thyroid immune responses.

Note on this clonotype: What this receptor recognizes is not known. No much larger clone is present one base from it, and per-base qualities are unavailable.

TCR beta CDR3 regions were amplified from RNA transcripts. For the first round of RT-PCR on the TCR CDR3, the HTBI primer set was used together with the Qiagen OneStep RT-PCR kit. Libraries were constructed in a second round of multiplex PCR, after which size selection and purification were performed. Paired-end sequencing of the libraries was performed with 100 bp reads on an Illumina HiSeq2000. In the paper's pipeline: Raw data were processed with SOAPnuke, discarding reads with adapters, uncalled bases, mean Phred below 15, or no exact constant-primer or identifier match. COPE v1.2.5 was used to merge high-quality paired reads, and clonotypes were defined as unique nucleotide sequences. MiTCR v1.1 was used to align clonotypes to the IMGT TRBV, TRBD and TRBJ reference segments. Only V-J combinations with frequency above 0.0001, covering approximately 99% of repertoires, were analysed. The TCS score was defined as the ratio of F50 (clonal expansion) to E x V (chaos), calculated using BLOSUM62-based TCRdist between CDR3 peptides within each V-J. Welch's t-statistics and random forest reduced around 520 V-J features to 10 to 15, which were used in a naive Bayes classifier (R e1071). TCRdb took the public reads, trimmed them with fastp at Q25, ran MiXCR for clone calling and kept in-frame beta chains. Records with the same CDR3 protein are collapsed into one entry carrying the most frequent genes and DNA. TCRdb, not the authors, supplied the V and J calls. In this sample the table shows about 350,000 distinct CDR3 sequences, approximately 13% of which occur a single time. The top ten clonotypes cover 20% to 25% of the sample.

V gives up 1 base and J gives up 4 bases, and the segment between their germline ends measures 15 bases. The germline V gene encodes CDR1 DFQATT and CDR2 SNEGSKA (reference sequence). CDR3 length: 15 amino acids, cysteine to phenylalanine. Left in the record is the CDR3 DNA by itself, 45 bases read in frame from the first base. This chain joins TRBV20-1 to TRBJ2-3; the D element might be TRBD1 or TRBD2, as each aligns at 5 bases. The sequence derives from a woman aged 25-40 years with Graves' hyperthyroidism. The sequenced sample was blood. This receptor carries the CDR3 CSARGGWGSADTQYF. The DNA reads as follows: TGCAGTGCTAGAGGGGGATGGGGGAGCGCAGATACGCAGTATTTT.